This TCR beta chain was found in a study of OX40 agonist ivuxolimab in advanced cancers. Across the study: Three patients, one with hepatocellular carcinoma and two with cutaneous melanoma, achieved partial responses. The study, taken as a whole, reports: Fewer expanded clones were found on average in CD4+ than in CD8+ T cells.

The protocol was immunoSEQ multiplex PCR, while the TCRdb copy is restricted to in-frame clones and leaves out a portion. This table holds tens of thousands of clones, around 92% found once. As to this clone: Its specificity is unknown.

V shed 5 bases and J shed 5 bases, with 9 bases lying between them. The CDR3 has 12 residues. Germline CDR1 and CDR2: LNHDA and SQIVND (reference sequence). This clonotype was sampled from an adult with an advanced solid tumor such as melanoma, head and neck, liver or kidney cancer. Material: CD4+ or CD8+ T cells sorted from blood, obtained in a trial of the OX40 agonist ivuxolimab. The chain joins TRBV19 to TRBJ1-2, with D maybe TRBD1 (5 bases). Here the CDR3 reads CASSAPGYGYTF. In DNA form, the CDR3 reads TGTGCCAGTAGTGCACCAGGGTATGGCTACACCTTC. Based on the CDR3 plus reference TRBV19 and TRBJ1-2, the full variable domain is DGGITQSPKYLFRKEGQNVTLSCEQNLNHDAMYWYRQDPGQGLRLIYYSQIVNDFQKGDIAEGYSVSREKKESFPLTVTSAQKNPTAFYLCASSAPGYGYTFGSGTRLTVV.